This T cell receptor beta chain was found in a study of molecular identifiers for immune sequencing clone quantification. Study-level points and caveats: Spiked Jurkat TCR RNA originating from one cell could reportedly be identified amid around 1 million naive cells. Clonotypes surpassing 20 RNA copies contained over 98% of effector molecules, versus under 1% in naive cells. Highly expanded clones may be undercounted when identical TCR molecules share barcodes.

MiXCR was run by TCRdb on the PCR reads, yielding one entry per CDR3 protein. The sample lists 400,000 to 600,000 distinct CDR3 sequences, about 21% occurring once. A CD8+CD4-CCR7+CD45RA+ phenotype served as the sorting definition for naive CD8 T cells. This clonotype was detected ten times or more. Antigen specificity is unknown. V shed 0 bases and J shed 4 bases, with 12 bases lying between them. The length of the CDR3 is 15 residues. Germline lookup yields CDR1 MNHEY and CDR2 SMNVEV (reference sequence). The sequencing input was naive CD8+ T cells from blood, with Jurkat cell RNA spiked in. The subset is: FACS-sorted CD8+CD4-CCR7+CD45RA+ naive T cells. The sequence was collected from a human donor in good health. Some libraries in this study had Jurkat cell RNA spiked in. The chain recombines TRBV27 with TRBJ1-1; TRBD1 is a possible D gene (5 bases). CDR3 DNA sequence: TGTGCCAGCAGTTTATCGCAGGGTTCAATCACTGAAGCTTTCTTT. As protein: CASSLSQGSITEAFF.